Shown below are 32 T cell receptor beta chains from a single sample sequenced in a study of response to subunit inactivated influenza vaccine. TCRdb processed the RT-PCR reads anew with MiXCR; each CDR3 protein has one entry. Here the sample spans under 800,000 distinct CDR3 sequences, about 15% being singletons. Sequencing was performed on PBMCs from blood, taken around 15 days before vaccination. All receptors derive from a man in his forties or fifties who received an inactivated influenza vaccine.

This clonotype was recorded a few times. This chain uses TRBV28 with TRBJ2-7; 12 bases align to TRBD1. Germline loops: CDR1 MDHEN, CDR2 SYDVKM. The CDR3 covers 16 residues. V lost 5 bases and J lost 4; bases outside the gene matches: 9. CDR3 amino acids: CASSPTPGQGAYEQYF. DNA for the CDR3: TGTGCCAGCAGTCCCACCCCGGGACAGGGGGCGTACGAGCAGTACTTC.

This clonotype was observed a handful of times. The chain joins TRBV3-1 to TRBJ2-7, with TRBD2 as a possible D gene (6 bases). The CDR3 runs 17 residues. Trimming pared 4 bases from V and 6 bases from J, leaving 25 bases between. CDR1 and CDR2 from the germline V gene are LGHDT and YNNKEL (reference sequence). CDR3 DNA: TGTGCCAGCAGCCTGAGGGTTACCGGGAGATCAAAGGGCGAGCAGTACTTC. Translating gives CASSLRVTGRSKGEQYF.

This clonotype was seen more than once but under ten times. The chain is built from TRBV6-4 and TRBJ2-7; D remains unclear. The germline V and J ends were trimmed by 4 bases and 3 bases, with 16 bases remaining between them. Per the germline V gene, CDR1 is MRHNA and CDR2 is SNTAGT. The CDR3 contains 15 residues. The CDR3 DNA is TGTGCCAGCAGTGTTGAGTTTGGGCAGAACTACGAGCAGTACTTC. Protein: CASSVEFGQNYEQYF.

The genes are TRBV12-3 or TRBV12-4 and TRBJ2-5; D unresolved. V gave up 6 bases and J gave up 6 bases, with 23 bases separating them. This CDR3 spans 16 amino acids. In DNA form, the CDR3 reads TGTGCCAGCAGCTTCCCCCAAGGGCCTTCCCTTCAGACCCAGTACTTC. Translating it yields CASSFPQGPSLQTQYF.

This clonotype has just a few counts. The chain has TRBV5-1 and TRBJ2-5; TRBD1 agrees at 11 bases. Germline V gene data show CDR1 as SGHRS and CDR2 as YFSETQ. The CDR3 runs to 18 residues. J was trimmed by 5 bases and V by 0 bases; bases with no gene match: 12. CDR3 sequence reads: CASSLALSRTGGVETQYF. CDR3 nucleotide sequence: TGCGCCAGCAGCTTGGCCCTCAGCAGGACAGGGGGCGTTGAGACCCAGTACTTC.

As regards this clonotype: At one boundary the junction diverges from the germline segment, which might be a read error. This chain links TRBV4-1 with TRBJ2-3; D remains unclear. The CDR3 length is 15 residues. Germline assignment: CDR1 MGHRA and CDR2 YSYEKL. CDR3 coding DNA: TGCGCCAGCAGCCAAGTAGCCCTACCCTCAGATATGCAGTATTTT. Its protein is CASSQVALPSDMQYF.

This clonotype was detected ten times or more. The chain joins TRBV28 to TRBJ2-1; D may be TRBD2 (6 bases). Germline V gives CDR1 MDHEN, CDR2 SYDVKM. The CDR3 contains 15 residues. The V end lost 3 bases, the J end lost 4 bases, and 13 bases lay between the germline ends. Here the CDR3 reads CASSLGGGTYNEQFF. In nucleotides, the CDR3 is TGTGCCAGCAGTTTGGGGGGAGGTACGTACAATGAGCAGTTCTTC.

This clonotype has only a few counts. The chain uses TRBV6-1 and TRBJ2-7; TRBD2 is a possible D gene (8 bases). Germline CDR1 reads MNHNS; CDR2 reads SASEGT. The CDR3 runs to 16 residues. V was shortened by 6 bases and J by 3 bases, with 21 bases between the two germline ends. The chain's CDR3 is CASRTPGTAGDYEQYF. The CDR3 DNA follows: TGTGCCAGCAGAACCCCCGGGACAGCGGGAGACTACGAGCAGTACTTC.

There are many counts of this clonotype. The chain is built from TRBV28 and TRBJ1-6, with TRBD1 as a possible D gene (6 bases). The CDR3 consists of 15 residues. The V and J ends lost 2 bases and 7 bases respectively, with 12 bases between them. The germline CDR1 and CDR2 sequences are MDHEN and SYDVKM. CDR3 in amino acids: CASSLNQGINSPLHF. CDR3 DNA sequence: TGTGCCAGCAGTTTAAATCAGGGGATCAATTCACCCCTCCACTTT.

This clonotype was counted at least ten times. The J gene is TRBJ1-1, the V gene TRBV4-3; a weak D match, TRBD1 (6 bases). From germline, CDR1 is LGHNA and CDR2 YSLEER. V was pared by 4 bases and J by 2 bases, with 20 bases between. CDR3 length: 17 amino acids. Written as DNA, the CDR3 is TGCGCCAGCAGCCCCAACCTACTGACAGGACTAAACACTGAAGCTTTCTTT. As protein: CASSPNLLTGLNTEAFF.

This clonotype was counted at least ten times. This rearrangement joins TRBV29-1 to TRBJ2-1; D unclear. CDR3 length: 12 residues. Germline V lookup: CDR1 SQVTM, CDR2 ANQGSEA. V was pared by 6 bases and J by 3 bases, with 9 bases between. CDR3 protein: CSVLDGYNEQFF. For the CDR3, the DNA is TGCAGCGTCTTAGACGGCTACAATGAGCAGTTCTTC.

This chain joins TRBV11-2 and TRBJ2-2, with 9 bases fitting TRBD2. V dropped 5 bases and J dropped 7; count of bases not matched to a gene: 17. Germline CDR1 and CDR2: SGHAT and FQNNGV. This CDR3 has 18 amino acids. This CDR3 reads CASSPSGGAGGYSGELFF. The CDR3 coding sequence is TGTGCCAGCAGCCCCTCAGGTGGGGCGGGGGGGTACAGCGGGGAGCTGTTTTTT.

The chain has TRBV5-1 and TRBJ2-7; 8 nucleotides align to TRBD1. Looked up from germline, CDR1 is SGHRS and CDR2 is YFSETQ. V shed 6 bases and J 3 bases; nucleotides not matched to a gene: 8. This CDR3 is 14 amino acids long. CDR3 sequence (DNA): TGCGCCAGCACAACGGGACAGGCTAACTACGAGCAGTACTTC. Protein product: CASTTGQANYEQYF.

The rearrangement uses TRBV5-1 and TRBJ2-7; a weak D match, TRBD1 (6 bases). Trimming left V 2 bases short and J 0 bases short, with 12 bases between. The CDR3 consists of 15 residues. Germline CDR1 reads SGHRS; CDR2 reads YFSETQ. CDR3 DNA sequence: TGCGCCAGCAGCTTTTCAGGGGCGAGCTCCTACGAGCAGTACTTC. Its protein is CASSFSGASSYEQYF.

This clonotype was seen a few times. This chain connects TRBV14 to TRBJ2-1; the D gene is possibly TRBD2 (6 bases). V was pared by 6 bases and J by 7 bases, with 13 bases between. The germline gives CDR1 SGHDN, CDR2 FVKESK. The CDR3 contains 13 residues. DNA of the CDR3: TGTGCCAGCAGGCGCTCGGGGGTAAATGAGCAGTTCTTC. It yields the protein CASRRSGVNEQFF.

This chain uses TRBV6-5 with TRBJ2-7, with D possibly matching TRBD1 (5 bases). This CDR3 comprises 13 residues. Germline CDR1 MNHEY, CDR2 SVGAGI. Trimming pared 0 bases from V and 6 bases from J, leaving 9 bases between. CDR3: CASSYSPRGEQYF. CDR3 sequence (DNA): TGTGCCAGCAGTTACTCACCTAGGGGCGAGCAGTACTTC.

The genes are TRBV27 and TRBJ1-6, with TRBD1 identical over 12 bases. This CDR3 contains 17 residues. V was pared by 4 bases and J by 11 bases, with 12 bases of the junction left unmatched. Germline V gene sequence: CDR1 MNHEY, CDR2 SMNVEV (reference sequence). CDR3 bases: TGTGCCAGCAGTTCGAGGACCGGGACAGGGGGCGAGACACCCCTCCACTTT. Its protein product is CASSSRTGTGGETPLHF.

The chain uses TRBV10-2 and TRBJ1-1; 8 bases fit TRBD1. Germline values: CDR1 WSHSY, CDR2 SAAADI. The CDR3 covers 14 residues. V dropped 6 bases and J dropped 1; count of bases not matched to a gene: 4. In DNA, the CDR3 is TGCGCCAGCAGGGACAGGGATTCGAACACTGAAGCTTTCTTT. Translation gives CASRDRDSNTEAFF.

V is TRBV12-3 or TRBV12-4 and J is TRBJ1-2, with D uncertain. CDR3 length: 15 amino acids. Trimming took off 3 bases at V and 8 bases at J, with 19 bases between the two ends. This CDR3 is CASSFFRDSPSGYTF. Here the CDR3 DNA reads TGTGCCAGCAGTTTCTTTCGCGACTCTCCTTCGGGCTACACCTTC.

This chain links TRBV20-1 with TRBJ1-1; possible D gene TRBD1, 5 bases. The CDR3 extends over 13 amino acids. Trimming stripped 6 bases from V and 3 bases from J, with 14 bases between. The V gene's germline CDR1 is DFQATT and CDR2 SNEGSKA (reference sequence). The CDR3 loop is CSAQQVAYTEAFF. Written as DNA, the CDR3 is TGCAGTGCCCAACAGGTGGCTTACACTGAAGCTTTCTTT.

This clonotype was seen a few times. The J gene is TRBJ2-3, the V gene TRBV7-2; no firm D call. The CDR3 length is 13 residues. V was cut by 5 bases and J by 1 base, with 7 bases left in between. Germline-derived CDR1 and CDR2 are SGHTA and FQGNSA. CDR3 bases: TGTGCCAGCAGCCCTACAGGCACAGATACGCAGTATTTT. It codes for CASSPTGTDTQYF.

In its sample, this clonotype was seen a few times. The genes are TRBV2 and TRBJ1-2; tentative D call: TRBD1 (6 bases). CDR1 and CDR2 (germline): SNHLY, FYNNEI. V shed 2 bases and J shed 11 bases, with 15 bases lying between them. This CDR3 is built from 13 residues. The CDR3 is CASSEWGQPRYTF. CDR3 DNA: TGTGCCAGCAGTGAATGGGGGCAGCCGAGGTACACCTTC. Drawing the rest from reference TRBV2 and TRBJ1-2, the complete variable domain is EPEVTQTPSHQVTQMGQEVILRCVPISNHLYFYWYRQILGQKVEFLVSFYNNEISEKSEIFDDQFSVERPDGSNFTLKIRSTKLEDSAMYFCASSEWGQPRYTFGSGTRLTVV.

At least ten counts were recorded for this clonotype. The chain joins TRBV29-1 to TRBJ2-1; 9 bases are a match to TRBD2. Unmatched junction bases numbered 6, after V lost 4 bases and J lost 2 bases. Germline loops: CDR1 SQVTM, CDR2 ANQGSEA. The CDR3 loop spans 15 amino acids. The CDR3 region is CSVGKREATYNEQFF. Here the CDR3 DNA reads TGCAGCGTTGGGAAGCGGGAGGCCACCTACAATGAGCAGTTCTTC.

This clonotype appeared a few times. The chain joins TRBV29-1 to TRBJ2-3; the D is unclear. CDR1 is SQVTM, CDR2 ANQGSEA, per germline. CDR3 size: 14 residues. V gave up 2 bases and J gave up 0 bases, with 9 bases separating them. The CDR3 region has the DNA TGCAGCGTTGAATATGGTGGGAGCACAGATACGCAGTATTTT. Amino acid sequence: CSVEYGGSTDTQYF.

J is TRBJ1-1 and V is TRBV20-1; D may be TRBD1 (6 bases). V was shortened by 6 bases and J by 6 bases, with 20 bases between the two germline ends. This CDR3 region has 14 residues. The germline CDR1 and CDR2 sequences are DFQATT and SNEGSKA (reference sequence). The CDR3 bases are TGCAGTGCCATGAAAACAGGGATAGTTTCTGAAGCTTTCTTT. Amino acids: CSAMKTGIVSEAFF.

There are a few counts of this clonotype. The V call is TRBV19, the J call TRBJ2-1; D gene ambiguous. The CDR3 covers 15 residues. Germline assignment: CDR1 LNHDA and CDR2 SQIVND (reference sequence). The V end lost 1 base, the J end lost 8 bases, and 15 bases lay between the germline ends. In DNA, the CDR3 is TGTGCCAGTAGTATAGGTGGCCGACGCGCGGATGAGCAGTTCTTC. Translating it yields CASSIGGRRADEQFF.

This clonotype was detected only a few times. The V call is TRBV20-1, the J call TRBJ2-7; D may be TRBD1 (6 bases). The CDR3 runs to 11 residues. Germline V gene data show CDR1 as DFQATT and CDR2 as SNEGSKA (reference sequence). Trimming cost V 4 bases and J 7 bases, with 11 bases left between them. CDR3 region: CSAMGAREQYF. DNA for the CDR3: TGCAGTGCTATGGGGGCGAGGGAGCAGTACTTC.

The chain recombines TRBV20-1 with TRBJ2-3; tentatively, D is TRBD2 (6 bases). Looked up from germline, CDR1 is DFQATT and CDR2 is SNEGSKA (reference sequence). CDR3 length: 16 amino acids. Trimming pared 3 bases from V and 0 bases from J, leaving 16 bases between. The CDR3 DNA is TGCAGTGCTAGTCCCCGGGGTAGCGGCAGCACAGATACGCAGTATTTT. It is translated as CSASPRGSGSTDTQYF.

DNA for the CDR3: TGTGCCAGCTCCTATTCAGGCCGATTGGGTGCATCACCCCTCCACTTT. Translating gives CASSYSGRLGASPLHF. The chain joins TRBV2 to TRBJ1-6; D is undetermined. This CDR3 is 16 amino acids long. Trimming took off 8 bases at V and 10 bases at J, with 24 bases between the two ends. CDR1 SNHLY and CDR2 FYNNEI come from the germline V gene.

V is TRBV14 and J is TRBJ1-3; D is unclear. The CDR3 loop spans 17 amino acids. Between the trimmed V and J ends, which lost 0 bases and 0 bases, there was a span of 12 bases. In germline, CDR1 is SGHDN, CDR2 FVKESK. The CDR3 sequence: CASSQDLNRYSGNTIYF. CDR3 sequence (DNA): TGTGCCAGCAGCCAAGATCTGAACCGCTACTCTGGAAACACCATATATTTT.

This chain links TRBV12-3 or TRBV12-4 with TRBJ1-3; unclear D gene. The CDR3 totals 14 residues. V was pared by 2 bases and J by 2 bases, with 7 bases between. This CDR3 is CASSLLSTGNTIYF. Written as DNA, the CDR3 is TGTGCCAGCAGTTTATTATCAACTGGAAACACCATATATTTT.

This chain joins TRBV5-8 and TRBJ2-3, with D maybe TRBD2 (6 bases). In germline, CDR1 is SGHTS, CDR2 YDEGEE. CDR3 length: 16 residues. Trimming took off 5 bases at V and 0 bases at J, with 16 bases between the two ends. The DNA of the CDR3 is TGTGCCAGCAGACCCGATCTAGCGAAGAGCACAGATACGCAGTATTTT. This encodes CASRPDLAKSTDTQYF.